The clone carrying this TCR beta chain showed up just once. Its antigen is unknown. The V and J ends lost 4 bases and 5 bases respectively, with 16 bases between them. The CDR3 has 15 residues. Germline values: CDR1 SGDLS, CDR2 YYNGEE. Assay used: immunoSEQ multiplex PCR; TCRdb lists only in-frame clones, some missing. The repertoire holds approximately 120,000 clones, approximately 93% seen once, with 2.5% to 4% in the top ten. The entry originates in a study of T cell responses to AZD1222 COVID-19 vaccine. Whole-study results and caveats: In the spike-specific TCR repertoire, nearly half reportedly target unmutated variant regions.

The specimen comprised peripheral blood, sampled on day 0 of AZD1222 vaccination. The chain carries TRBV9 and TRBJ1-5; perhaps TRBD1 as D (5 bases). The clonotype comes from an adult in good health. This CDR3 reads CASSSRTRQYQPQHF. The CDR3 nucleotides read TGTGCCAGCAGCTCAAGGACAAGACAGTATCAGCCCCAGCATTTT.